Listed below are T cell receptor beta chains from one sample, sequenced in a study of identical twins. MiXCR, applied by TCRdb to the 5' RACE reads, yields one record per CDR3 protein. The table shows about 720,000 distinct CDR3 sequences, with 15% to 20% occurring only once. This same sample was also taken into another study, of T cells expressing NK-cell markers.

The sequenced sample was PBMCs. These receptors originate from a woman between 18 and 29 years old in good health. Both conserved end residues are part of each CDR3. The order of the fields is V gene, clone size, J gene, CDR3 protein. Where a row states a size, it is once, few, many or the class of an expanded clone; other rows omit it.

v_call: TRBV9; clone_size: few; j_call: TRBJ2-6; cdr3_aa: CASQSLRSGANVLTF
v_call: TRBV20-1; clone_size: -; j_call: TRBJ2-1; cdr3_aa: CSAPKISGRPRANEQFF
v_call: TRBV7-6; clone_size: few; j_call: TRBJ1-6; cdr3_aa: CASSSDRGDNSPLHF
v_call: TRBV20-1; clone_size: -; j_call: TRBJ2-5; cdr3_aa: CSAPPWGETQYF
v_call: TRBV6-5; clone_size: -; j_call: TRBJ1-1; cdr3_aa: CASSRTTAEAFF
v_call: TRBV27; clone_size: -; j_call: TRBJ1-2; cdr3_aa: CASSQTAGTALYGYTF
v_call: TRBV12-3/TRBV12-4; clone_size: -; j_call: TRBJ2-4; cdr3_aa: CASRAGGIVKNIQYF
v_call: TRBV6-1; clone_size: many; j_call: TRBJ1-1; cdr3_aa: CASTGQGAMNTEAFF
v_call: TRBV11-2; clone_size: few; j_call: TRBJ1-1; cdr3_aa: CASSLSEDTGAFF
v_call: TRBV12-3/TRBV12-4; clone_size: few; j_call: TRBJ2-1; cdr3_aa: CASIGTSGGLYNEQFF
v_call: TRBV5-4; clone_size: -; j_call: TRBJ2-5; cdr3_aa: CASSPGTSGVRQETQYF
v_call: TRBV20-1; clone_size: few; j_call: TRBJ2-3; cdr3_aa: CSARDQRQAGGTDTQYF
v_call: TRBV5-6; clone_size: few; j_call: TRBJ2-7; cdr3_aa: CASRYHTYEQYF
v_call: TRBV20-1; clone_size: few; j_call: TRBJ2-1; cdr3_aa: CSARVGTSGNHNEQFF